The 9 T cell receptor beta chains given below trace back to one sample, sequenced in a study of blood T cell repertoires in COVID-19. Measured with immunoSEQ multiplex PCR; TCRdb has only the in-frame clones, and not every one. The sample shows tens of thousands of clones, roughly 86% of them seen only once. The material sequenced was peripheral blood. These receptors all come from a man between 65 and 80 years old with acute or convalescent COVID-19.

This chain links TRBV27 with TRBJ1-1; D not certain. The CDR3 length is 14 residues. Trimming cost V 3 bases and J 6 bases, with 14 bases left between them. The germline V gene encodes CDR1 MNHEY and CDR2 SMNVEV (reference sequence). The DNA for the CDR3 is TGTGCCAGCAGTTTCAGGCAGACTAAACCTGAAGCTTTCTTT. This gives the protein CASSFRQTKPEAFF.

The V and J genes are TRBV19 and TRBJ2-3; D remains unclear. Looked up from germline, CDR1 is LNHDA and CDR2 is SQIVND (reference sequence). This CDR3 is 15 amino acids long. Trimming took off 1 base at V and 2 bases at J, with 10 bases between the two ends. This CDR3 is CASSIGADSTDTQYF. In DNA form, the CDR3 reads TGTGCCAGTAGTATAGGGGCAGATTCCACAGATACGCAGTATTTT.

The gene calls are TRBV9 and TRBJ2-5; a weak D match, TRBD2 (5 bases). In germline, CDR1 is SGDLS, CDR2 YYNGEE. Trimming stripped 3 bases from V and 2 bases from J, with 14 bases between. The CDR3 covers 15 residues. In DNA form, the CDR3 reads TGTGCCAGCAGCGCCTCCGGACGGACTCAAGAGACCCAGTACTTC. It is translated as CASSASGRTQETQYF.

In its sample, this clone was seen a few times. The genes are TRBV18 and TRBJ1-3, with 7 bases that match TRBD1. Trimming at V came to 3 bases and at J to 4 bases, leaving 6 bases not matched to a gene. CDR1 is KGHSH and CDR2 is LQKENI in the germline V gene. This CDR3 has 15 residues. CDR3 protein: CASSPDRRPGNTIYF. The CDR3 nucleotides read TGTGCCAGCTCACCGGACAGGAGGCCAGGAAACACCATATATTTT.

This chain uses TRBV10-3 with TRBJ1-1, with D perhaps TRBD1 (5 bases). Trimming shortened V by 2 bases and J by 6 bases, and 10 bases separated the two germline ends. Per germline, CDR1 ENHRY and CDR2 SYGVKD. CDR3 length: 13 residues. The CDR3 bases are TGTGCCATCAGTGAGCTTGGGGGGGCTGAAGCTTTCTTT. Its translation is CAISELGGAEAFF.

This clone was detected only once. The chain combines TRBV30 with TRBJ1-1, with 12 bases lining up with TRBD1. Germline CDR1 reads GTSNPN; CDR2 reads SVGIG (reference sequence). CDR3 length: 16 amino acids. The V segment lost 5 bases and the J segment 1 base; nucleotides outside the gene matches: 8. CDR3 sequence reads: CAWRRDRGLKNTEAFF. CDR3 nucleotides: TGTGCCTGGCGCCGGGACAGGGGGCTTAAGAACACTGAAGCTTTCTTT.

Worth noting for this clone: Other DNA sequences from this sample encode an identical CDR3 as well. This chain connects TRBV7-3 to TRBJ2-5; TRBD2 matches 7 bases. The CDR3 contains 13 residues. V lost 5 bases to trimming and J lost 5 bases; unmatched junction nucleotides: 5. Per the germline V gene, CDR1 is SGHTA and CDR2 is FQGTGA. The chain's CDR3 is CASSRGVGETQYF. The CDR3 DNA reads TGTGCCAGCAGCCGGGGGGTCGGGGAGACCCAGTACTTC.

V is TRBV13 and J is TRBJ1-2, with D possibly being TRBD1 (6 bases). This CDR3 is built from 13 residues. In germline, CDR1 is PRHDT, CDR2 FYEKMQ (reference sequence). The V end lost 1 base, the J end lost 6 bases, and 9 bases lay between the germline ends. CDR3 in DNA: TGTGCCAGCAGCTTAGACAGGGTGAATGGCTACACCTTC. Its translation: CASSLDRVNGYTF.

CDR3 loop: CASSLIGQGARDTEAFF. For the CDR3, the DNA is TGCGCCAGCAGCTTGATAGGACAGGGGGCTAGGGACACTGAAGCTTTCTTT. The J gene is TRBJ1-1, the V gene TRBV5-1; 11 positions agree with TRBD1. The CDR3 is 17 amino acids. Per the germline V gene, CDR1 is SGHRS and CDR2 is YFSETQ. J was trimmed by 3 bases and V by 1 base; bases with no gene match: 8. Full variable domain (outside the CDR3, taken from reference TRBV5-1 and TRBJ1-1): KAGVTQTPRYLIKTRGQQVTLSCSPISGHRSVSWYQQTPGQGLQFLFEYFSETQRNKGNFPGRFSGRQFSNSRSEMNVSTLELGDSALYLCASSLIGQGARDTEAFFGQGTRLTVV.